This TCR beta chain is from a study of OX40 agonist ivuxolimab in advanced cancers. At the level of the study: Every patient in dose escalation had hepatocellular carcinoma, melanoma, renal cell or head and neck cancer. The group had a mean age of about 60 years, ranged from about 20 to 80, and was 82.7% male. Past anti-PD-1, anti-PD-L1 or anti-CTLA-4 therapy was accepted, and roughly 40% had received some.

CDR1 is SGHTA, CDR2 FQGNSA, per germline. CDR3 length: 14 amino acids. Trimming took off 3 bases at V and 3 bases at J, with 12 bases between the two ends. At baseline, cycle 4 day 1, and cycle 7 day 1, blood was sampled. Only in-frame clones appear in the TCRdb table, and some are missing; sequencing was by immunoSEQ multiplex PCR. The sample records 60,000 to 100,000 clones, roughly 92% being singletons. The material was CD4+ or CD8+ T cells sorted from blood, obtained in a trial of the OX40 agonist ivuxolimab. The gene calls are TRBV7-2 and TRBJ2-7; D gene uncertain. The source is an adult with an advanced solid tumor such as melanoma, head and neck, liver or kidney cancer. CDR3 in DNA: TGTGCCAGCAGCTTCTATTCCGTGAGCTACGAGCAGTACTTC. It yields the protein CASSFYSVSYEQYF.